The 2 T cell receptor beta chains listed next were all sequenced from one sample in a study of blood T cells in healthy people across ages. Next came a second PCR, run for roughly 7 to 12 cycles, which used a sample-barcoded 5' primer along with a J-beta primer mix. TCRdb re-analysed the 5' RACE reads in MiXCR, keeping a single row per CDR3 protein. This sample has hundreds of thousands of distinct CDR3 sequences, with about 30% found just once. Material: blood. The origin of the receptors is a woman older than 75 in good health.

As to this clonotype: A much more abundant neighbour one base away suggests this may be a read error. The chain combines TRBV6-4 with TRBJ2-5; 14 nucleotides agree with TRBD2. The DNA end favors TRBJ2-7, so the J call may be wrong. The germline CDR1 and CDR2 sequences are MRHNA and SNTAGT. The CDR3 is 14 amino acids. The CDR3: CASRRTSGGSEQYF. CDR3 nucleotides: TGTGCCAGCAGACGGACTAGCGGGGGGAGCGAGCAGTACTTC.

This clonotype was counted between two and nine times. It may be a read error: a sequence one base away is much more abundant. This sequence joins TRBV18 and TRBJ2-7; 11 bases match TRBD1. The CDR3 extends over 14 amino acids. Looked up from germline, CDR1 is KGHSH and CDR2 is LQKENI. In DNA form, the CDR3 reads TGTGCCAGCTCTCGGGACAGGGGGATGTACGAGCAGTGCTTC. Protein: CASSRDRGMYEQCF.